This T cell receptor (beta chain) emerged from a study of shared clonotypes between healthy human individuals. For the study at large: Donor ages ranged 18 to 49 years: a couple of women, a few men.

Assay used: immunoSEQ multiplex PCR; TCRdb lists only in-frame clones, some missing. This sample yields around 1,900,000 clones, of which around 93% are seen a single time; roughly 1.7% belongs to the top ten. Germline lookup yields CDR1 SGHKS and CDR2 YYEKEE (reference sequence). The germline V and J ends were trimmed by 5 bases and 9 bases, with 15 bases remaining between them. This CDR3 has 12 residues. In the naive CD8 group, cells lacked CD45RO and were positively selected for CCR7, so terminally differentiated effector memory CD45RA+ cells were left out. The specimen was naive CD8+ T cells from PBMCs. The TCR comes from a man between 18 and 35 years old in good health. Some clones in this sample may be carry-over from other donors' samples. This chain uses TRBV5-5 with TRBJ2-7, with D perhaps TRBD1 or TRBD2 (5 bases each). For the CDR3, the DNA is TGTGCCAGCAGGGACGGGGCTGTTGGGCAGTACTTC. It codes for CASRDGAVGQYF.